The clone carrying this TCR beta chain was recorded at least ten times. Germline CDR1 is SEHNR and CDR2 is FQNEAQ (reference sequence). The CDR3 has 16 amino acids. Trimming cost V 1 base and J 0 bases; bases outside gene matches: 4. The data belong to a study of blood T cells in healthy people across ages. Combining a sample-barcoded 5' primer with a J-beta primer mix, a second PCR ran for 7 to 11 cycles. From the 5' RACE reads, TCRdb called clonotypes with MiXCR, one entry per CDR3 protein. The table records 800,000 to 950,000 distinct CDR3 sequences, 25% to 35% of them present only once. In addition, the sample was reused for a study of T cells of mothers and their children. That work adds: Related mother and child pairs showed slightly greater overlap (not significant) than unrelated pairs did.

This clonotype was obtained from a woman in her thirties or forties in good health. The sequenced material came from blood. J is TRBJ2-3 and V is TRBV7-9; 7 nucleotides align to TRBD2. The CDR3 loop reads CASSLGLRGSTDTQYF. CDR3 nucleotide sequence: TGTGCCAGCAGCTTAGGATTGCGGGGGAGCACAGATACGCAGTATTTT.